This T cell receptor (beta chain) was recorded in a study of T-cell reconstitution after alpha-beta-depleted transplantation in children. Germline-derived CDR1 and CDR2 are DFQATT and SNEGSKA (reference sequence). The CDR3 loop spans 11 amino acids. V lost 4 bases and J lost 8; bases outside the gene matches: 4. Unique molecular identifiers were incorporated into the prepared TCRbeta library. TCRdb passed the PCR reads through MiXCR, listing each CDR3 protein once. The sample contains approximately 980,000 distinct CDR3 sequences, roughly 29% of which appear only once. This clonotype was detected a few times.

This clonotype originated in a boy under two years old who had a stem cell transplant for SCID, so the T cells may come from the graft donor. The sample in question was PBMCs, mostly from graft donor cells, obtained 360 days after TCRalphabeta/CD19-depleted stem cell transplant. The chain joins TRBV20-1 to TRBJ1-1; 7 bases map to TRBD1. The CDR3 DNA follows: TGCAGTGCTAAGGGACAGCTCGAAGCTTTCTTT. Its protein product is CSAKGQLEAFF.